The clone carrying this T cell receptor (beta chain) was observed a single time. The germline gene is not matched at one end of the junction; a read error may be the cause. TCRdb re-called the PCR reads through MiXCR, storing one row per CDR3 protein. The table records some 8,300 distinct CDR3 sequences, 66% of them present only once. Germline V gene data show CDR1 as SGHVS and CDR2 as FQNEAQ. This CDR3 has 13 residues. This specimen belongs to a study of tumor-infiltrating lymphocytes in oesophageal squamous cell carcinoma. The sample comprised esophageal tumor tissue. The source is a female donor with esophageal squamous cell carcinoma. This chain connects TRBV7-8 to TRBJ1-6; D unresolved. CDR3 nucleotides: TGTGCCAGCAGCTTAAATCCGATTTACGAGCAGTACTTT. Its translation: CASSLNPIYEQYF.